These 26 T cell receptor beta chains were all obtained from the same sample, sequenced in a study of T cell responses to AZD1222 COVID-19 vaccine. Here immunoSEQ multiplex PCR was the method, and the copy in TCRdb shows in-frame clones only, minus some. The sample has over 70,000 clones; 60% to 85% are singletons. The sample in question was peripheral blood, obtained 28 days after the second dose of the MenACWY control vaccine. The receptor set was obtained from an adult who received the MenACWY meningococcal vaccine as a control.

DNA for the CDR3: TGCGCCAGCAGCGGGTCGACAGGGGCAACCGGGGAGCTGTTTTTT. This sequence encodes CASSGSTGATGELFF. The J gene is TRBJ2-2, the V gene TRBV5-1; 8 nucleotides line up with TRBD1. V lost 4 bases, J lost 5 bases, and 7 bases stayed unmatched. The CDR3 length is 15 residues. The germline V gene encodes CDR1 SGHRS and CDR2 YFSETQ.

This clone was observed once. The chain recombines TRBV7-2 with TRBJ2-5; either TRBD1 or TRBD2 may fit D (5 bases each). V lost 5 bases to trimming and J lost 4 bases, with 14 bases between them. The CDR3 length is 14 residues. CDR1 is SGHTA and CDR2 is FQGNSA in the germline V gene. The DNA for the CDR3 is TGTGCCAGCAGCACACCGAGGGACCGAGAGACCCAGTACTTC. The encoded protein is CASSTPRDRETQYF.

The chain joins TRBV28 to TRBJ1-5; 7 positions agree with TRBD1. The CDR3 loop spans 15 amino acids. After removal of 5 bases from V and 2 bases from J, the junction contained 6 bases not matched to a gene. Looked up from germline, CDR1 is MDHEN and CDR2 is SYDVKM. This CDR3 reads CASSLTGSGNQPQHF. As DNA, the CDR3 is TGTGCCAGCAGTCTGACAGGGTCTGGCAATCAGCCCCAGCATTTT.

The chain is built from TRBV4-2 and TRBJ2-5; the D call may be TRBD1 or TRBD2 (5 bases each). Between the trimmed V and J ends, which lost 4 bases and 5 bases, there was a span of 17 bases. The CDR3 has 15 amino acids. CDR1 is LGHNA, CDR2 YNFKEQ, per germline. DNA of the CDR3: TGTGCCAGCAGCCCAAACCTCGGCAGGGACGAGACCCAGTACTTC. It is translated as CASSPNLGRDETQYF.

This chain joins TRBV5-1 and TRBJ2-1; D is possibly TRBD1 (6 bases). The V end was cut by 1 base, the J end by 2 bases, with 13 bases between. There are 16 residues in the CDR3. Germline V gene lookup returns CDR1 SGHRS and CDR2 YFSETQ. The CDR3 sequence is CASSLTGMIPYNEQFF. As DNA, the CDR3 is TGCGCCAGCAGCTTGACAGGGATGATCCCCTACAATGAGCAGTTCTTC.

The rearrangement links TRBV5-4 to TRBJ2-7; D is unresolved. Looked up from germline, CDR1 is SGHNT and CDR2 is YYREEE (reference sequence). There are 14 residues in the CDR3. Trimming shortened V by 2 bases and J by 3 bases, and 12 bases separated the two germline ends. DNA of the CDR3: TGTGCCAGCAGCTTCTCCCCAGTAGACTACGAGCAGTACTTC. This sequence encodes CASSFSPVDYEQYF. Full variable domain (remainder filled in from reference TRBV5-4 and TRBJ2-7): ETGVTQSPTHLIKTRGQQVTLRCSSQSGHNTVSWYQQALGQGPQFIFQYYREEENGRGNFPPRFSGLQFPNYSSELNVNALELDDSALYLCASSFSPVDYEQYFGPGTRLTVT.

This clone was observed a single time. The rearrangement joins TRBV2 to TRBJ2-3; D is undetermined. The CDR3 is 11 amino acids. V gave up 7 bases and J gave up 4 bases, with 6 bases separating them. Germline CDR1 is SNHLY and CDR2 is FYNNEI. CDR3 sequence (DNA): TGTGCCAGCAAAAAGGCAGATACGCAGTATTTT. Amino acid sequence: CASKKADTQYF. Complete variable domain (other parts from reference TRBV2 and TRBJ2-3): EPEVTQTPSHQVTQMGQEVILRCVPISNHLYFYWYRQILGQKVEFLVSFYNNEISEKSEIFDDQFSVERPDGSNFTLKIRSTKLEDSAMYFCASKKADTQYFGPGTRLTVL.

This clone was picked up one time. The CDR3 DNA is TGTGCCAGCAGCTCTACCAGAGCCCAATACAATGAGCAGTTCTTC. Its translation is CASSSTRAQYNEQFF. The rearrangement uses TRBV11-2 and TRBJ2-1; D gene uncertain. V lost 4 bases to trimming and J lost 4 bases, with 14 bases between them. This CDR3 spans 15 amino acids. Germline lookup yields CDR1 SGHAT and CDR2 FQNNGV. Looking up the rest from reference TRBV11-2 and TRBJ2-1 gives the full variable domain: EAGVAQSPRYKIIEKRQSVAFWCNPISGHATLYWYQQILGQGPKLLIQFQNNGVVDDSQLPKDRFSAERLKGVDSTLKIQPAKLEDSAVYLCASSSTRAQYNEQFFGPGTRLTVL.

CDR3 protein: CASSERTGLAGVNEQFF. CDR3 bases: TGCGCCAGCAGTGAGCGAACGGGACTAGCGGGAGTGAATGAGCAGTTCTTC. J is TRBJ2-1 and V is TRBV10-1; TRBD2 matches 14 bases. The CDR3 covers 17 residues. J lost 7 bases, V lost 2 bases, and 7 bases had no gene match. Germline values: CDR1 WNHNN, CDR2 SYGVQD (reference sequence).

The chain uses TRBV7-2 and TRBJ2-5; 7 bases are shared with TRBD1. The junction had 12 bases not matched to a gene; V was cut back by 5 bases and J by 6 bases. Germline assignment: CDR1 SGHTA and CDR2 FQGNSA. This CDR3 spans 15 amino acids. The CDR3 here is CASSTGQPGGQTQYF. CDR3 in DNA: TGTGCCAGCAGCACGGGACAGCCCGGAGGACAGACCCAGTACTTC.

J is TRBJ2-1 and V is TRBV2; 7 bases are a match to TRBD2. The CDR3 spans 15 residues. Trimming cost V 7 bases and J 7 bases; bases outside gene matches: 13. Germline loops: CDR1 SNHLY, CDR2 FYNNEI. The CDR3 DNA is TGTGCCAGCAAGCTAGAGTCTAGCGGCGAGAATGAGCAGTTCTTC. Its translation: CASKLESSGENEQFF.

The J gene is TRBJ1-2, the V gene TRBV4-2, with D perhaps matching TRBD1 (6 bases). CDR1 is LGHNA and CDR2 is YNFKEQ in the germline V gene. The CDR3 sequence is 16 residues long. V shed 2 bases and J shed 5 bases, with 18 bases lying between them. The CDR3 coding sequence is TGTGCCAGCAGCCAACCTGAGGGGGGGCCCTCTTATGGCTACACCTTC. Residues: CASSQPEGGPSYGYTF.

Only one count was recorded for this clone. The chain links TRBV7-2 to TRBJ1-2, with TRBD1 as a possible D gene (5 bases). The CDR3 is 15 residues long. Germline CDR1 and CDR2: SGHTA and FQGNSA. V lost 5 bases, J lost 4 bases, and 17 bases lay in between. The chain's CDR3 is CASSPTQGYGYGYTF. CDR3 coding DNA: TGTGCCAGCAGCCCAACGCAGGGATACGGCTATGGCTACACCTTC.

The chain uses TRBV25-1 and TRBJ1-4; D uncertain. V lost 6 bases, J lost 5 bases, and 13 bases lay in between. The CDR3 is 14 residues long. Germline assignment: CDR1 MGHDK and CDR2 SYGVNS. DNA for the CDR3: TGTGCCAGCAGGAGTCCGACGGTCAATGAAAAACTGTTTTTT. This sequence encodes CASRSPTVNEKLFF. Full variable domain (outside the CDR3, taken from reference TRBV25-1 and TRBJ1-4): EADIYQTPRYLVIGTGKKITLECSQTMGHDKMYWYQQDPGMELHLIHYSYGVNSTEKGDLSSESTVSRIRTEHFPLTLESARPSHTSQYLCASRSPTVNEKLFFGSGTQLSVL.

This clone has a handful of counts. This chain connects TRBV5-6 to TRBJ1-3; D is unclear. Germline V CDR1 and CDR2: SGHDT, YYEEEE. Trimming took 1 base from V and 2 from J, leaving 7 bases between them. The CDR3 has 14 amino acids. CDR3 in amino acids: CASSLTTAGNTIYF. DNA for the CDR3: TGTGCCAGCAGCTTGACGACGGCTGGAAACACCATATATTTT.

This clone is a singleton in its sample. This chain links TRBV3-1 (or the pseudogene TRBV3-2) with TRBJ1-5, with unresolved D. V lost 6 bases and J 0 bases, leaving 9 bases between the germline ends. The CDR3 contains 14 residues. CDR1 LGHDT and CDR2 YNNKEL come from the germline V gene (reference sequence). The CDR3 region is CASSHSDSNQPQHF. CDR3 nucleotides: TGTGCCAGCAGTCATAGCGATAGCAATCAGCCCCAGCATTTT.

The J gene is TRBJ2-7, the V gene TRBV7-9, with 10 bases lining up with TRBD2. The ends lost 5 bases at V and 4 bases at J; junction bases unmatched: 8. Germline V lookup: CDR1 SEHNR, CDR2 FQNEAQ (reference sequence). The CDR3 extends over 15 amino acids. This CDR3 is CASSPSGLAIYEQYF. In DNA form, the CDR3 reads TGTGCCAGCAGCCCATCGGGACTAGCGATTTACGAGCAGTACTTC.

This clone appeared a single time. The chain combines TRBV6-5 with TRBJ1-2; 12 bases match TRBD1. Looked up from germline, CDR1 is MNHEY and CDR2 is SVGAGI. The J segment lost 7 bases and the V segment lost 6 bases, leaving 9 bases of the junction unmatched. The length of the CDR3 is 15 residues. CDR3 loop: CASSRQGTGGSGYTF. DNA for the CDR3: TGTGCCAGCAGCCGTCAAGGGACAGGGGGCTCTGGCTACACCTTC.

CDR3 nucleotide sequence: TGTGCCAGCAGTGACGGCGTTTTACCCAATCAGCCCCAGCATTTT. It codes for CASSDGVLPNQPQHF. The V call is TRBV2, the J call TRBJ1-5; no definite D call. The CDR3 contains 15 residues. The V end was cut by 3 bases, the J end by 3 bases, with 12 bases between. The germline V gene encodes CDR1 SNHLY and CDR2 FYNNEI.

This clone was seen a few times. The rearrangement uses TRBV5-1 and TRBJ2-2; D perhaps matches TRBD1 (7 bases). Germline V gene data show CDR1 as SGHRS and CDR2 as YFSETQ. V was shortened by 1 base and J by 4 bases, with 14 bases between the two germline ends. CDR3 length: 16 residues. In DNA, the CDR3 is TGCGCCAGCAGCTTGTTTTCAGGGGGAGGCACCGGGGAGCTGTTTTTT. As protein: CASSLFSGGGTGELFF.

With regard to this clone: This sample also contains other DNA sequences that code for the same CDR3. The chain is built from TRBV9 and TRBJ1-6; D may be TRBD1 (5 bases). CDR1 SGDLS and CDR2 YYNGEE come from the germline V gene. This CDR3 has 14 amino acids. Trimming left V 4 bases short and J 9 bases short, with 14 bases between. Written as DNA, the CDR3 is TGTGCCAGCAGCCCCTCCGGGGGGGGTTCACCCCTCCACTTT. It specifies CASSPSGGGSPLHF.

This chain connects TRBV4-3 to TRBJ1-1; maybe TRBD1 (6 bases). V lost 0 bases, J lost 11 bases, and 16 bases lay in between. The CDR3 spans 14 residues. Per germline, CDR1 LGHNA and CDR2 YSLEER. The CDR3 DNA reads TGCGCCAGCAGCCAAGATAAAAGGGGGGGAAAGGCTTTCTTT. Protein product: CASSQDKRGGKAFF.

This rearrangement joins TRBV5-1 to TRBJ2-6; a weak D match, TRBD1 (5 bases). In germline, CDR1 is SGHRS, CDR2 YFSETQ. V gave up 4 bases and J gave up 4 bases, with 9 bases separating them. The CDR3 has 14 residues. The CDR3 spells CASSAGLGANVLTF. The CDR3 DNA sequence: TGCGCCAGCAGCGCAGGGTTGGGGGCCAACGTCCTGACTTTC. Full variable domain (outside the CDR3, taken from reference TRBV5-1 and TRBJ2-6): KAGVTQTPRYLIKTRGQQVTLSCSPISGHRSVSWYQQTPGQGLQFLFEYFSETQRNKGNFPGRFSGRQFSNSRSEMNVSTLELGDSALYLCASSAGLGANVLTFGAGSRLTVL.

This clone appeared a single time. The CDR3 region is CASSNSNQPQHF. DNA of the CDR3: TGTGCCAGCAGTAATAGCAATCAGCCCCAGCATTTT. The V call is TRBV12-3 or TRBV12-4, the J call TRBJ1-5; D gene unclear. The CDR3 has 12 residues. Trimming took 5 bases from V and 0 from J, leaving 2 bases between them.

The CDR3 sequence is CASSSTEGPYEQYF. In nucleotides, the CDR3 is TGTGCCAGCAGCTCGACAGAAGGTCCCTACGAGCAGTACTTC. The rearrangement uses TRBV13 and TRBJ2-7, with D tentatively TRBD1 (5 bases). Trimming removed 4 bases at V and 2 bases at J, with 12 bases between. This CDR3 region has 14 residues. Germline assignment: CDR1 PRHDT and CDR2 FYEKMQ (reference sequence).

The chain employs TRBV2 and TRBJ1-2, with D possibly TRBD1 on 5 matching bases. V was cut by 7 bases and J by 4 bases, with 13 bases left in between. The germline CDR1 and CDR2 sequences are SNHLY and FYNNEI. The CDR3 covers 13 residues. The CDR3 DNA reads TGTGCCAGCAAATCGGACACCCTCTATGGCTACACCTTC. Amino acids: CASKSDTLYGYTF.